The source of this TCR beta chain is a study of blood T cell repertoires in COVID-19. Study context: The cDNA or gDNA used as material had been derived from T cells, B-cell-depleted T cells, or PBMCs.

This CDR3 contains 13 residues. With V trimmed by 4 bases and J by 5 bases, 4 bases remained unmatched. CDR1 and CDR2 from the germline V gene are LNHDA and SQIVND (reference sequence). Method: immunoSEQ multiplex PCR; TCRdb's copy keeps in-frame clones and lacks some. This sample has about 44,000 clones, with about 88% found just once. This rearrangement joins TRBV19 to TRBJ2-7; 8 bases map to TRBD1. The sequence derives from a man in his sixties or seventies with active COVID-19. Sequenced material: peripheral blood. CDR3 region: CASSTRTGNEQYF. CDR3 nucleotide sequence: TGTGCCAGTAGTACCCGGACAGGGAACGAGCAGTACTTC.